The 32 T cell receptor beta chains below all came from one sample that was sequenced in a study of blood T cell repertoires in COVID-19. Repertoires were generated with immunoSEQ multiplex PCR, while TCRdb's copy carries only in-frame clones and drops some. This table has around 250,000 clones, about 89% appearing once. Sequenced material: PBMCs or T cells enriched from blood (not recorded which). The receptors shown here come from a human donor in a cohort exposed to, infected with or recovered from COVID-19 (not recorded which). The donor label of this sample is uncertain.

The rearrangement joins TRBV24-1 to TRBJ2-3; 9 bases are a match to TRBD2. V lost 3 bases and J lost 2; bases outside the gene matches: 5. CDR3 size: 16 residues. Germline values: CDR1 KGHDR, CDR2 SFDVKD. The CDR3 sequence is CATSDTLAGDTDTQYF. The CDR3 DNA is TGTGCCACCAGTGATACCTTAGCGGGGGACACAGATACGCAGTATTTT.

The rearrangement joins TRBV3-1 (or the pseudogene TRBV3-2) to TRBJ1-5; no clear D. Germline V gene lookup returns CDR1 LGHDT and CDR2 YNNKEL (reference sequence). Deletions cut 1 base from V and 9 bases from J, with 7 bases between. The CDR3 is made up of 12 amino acids. This CDR3 is CASSQATGPQHF. The CDR3 region has the DNA TGTGCCAGCAGCCAAGCCACCGGGCCCCAGCATTTT.

This clone has a handful of counts. V and J are TRBV18 and TRBJ1-3; TRBD1 agrees at 7 bases. This CDR3 contains 14 residues. J was trimmed by 5 bases and V by 3 bases; bases with no gene match: 4. The germline V gene has CDR1 KGHSH and CDR2 LQKENI. CDR3 bases: TGTGCCAGCTCACCTGGGACAGAACGAAACACCATATATTTT. Translated: CASSPGTERNTIYF.

The rearrangement joins TRBV11-2 to TRBJ2-7; 10 bases fit TRBD1. CDR1 and CDR2 (germline): SGHAT, FQNNGV. V was pared by 4 bases and J by 5 bases, with 8 bases of the junction left unmatched. CDR3 size: 15 residues. CDR3 nucleotides: TGTGCCAGCAGCTCTTCCGGGACAGGGGCTAACGAGCAGTACTTC. It specifies CASSSSGTGANEQYF. Looking up the rest from reference TRBV11-2 and TRBJ2-7 gives the full variable domain: EAGVAQSPRYKIIEKRQSVAFWCNPISGHATLYWYQQILGQGPKLLIQFQNNGVVDDSQLPKDRFSAERLKGVDSTLKIQPAKLEDSAVYLCASSSSGTGANEQYFGPGTRLTVT.

This sequence joins TRBV4-1 and TRBJ2-4; 8 bases are shared with TRBD1. Looked up from germline, CDR1 is MGHRA and CDR2 is YSYEKL. The CDR3 sequence is 15 residues long. V was clipped by 4 bases and J by 8 bases; unmatched bases: 10. Here the CDR3 reads CASSRETGVGDIQYF. The CDR3 DNA reads as TGCGCCAGCAGCCGAGAGACAGGGGTGGGCGACATTCAGTACTTC.

This clone was picked up one time. The chain uses TRBV6-5 and TRBJ2-2; the D gene is possibly TRBD1 (5 bases). The CDR3 consists of 15 residues. V was trimmed by 0 bases and J by 5 bases, leaving 10 bases between them. Germline CDR1 and CDR2: MNHEY and SVGAGI. The CDR3: CASSYSTAGTGELFF. CDR3 in DNA: TGTGCCAGCAGTTACTCGACCGCAGGGACCGGGGAGCTGTTTTTT.

The CDR3 loop reads CASSSSGDEKLFF. CDR3 nucleotides: TGTGCCAGCAGTTCGTCGGGGGATGAAAAACTGTTTTTT. This chain links TRBV7-9 with TRBJ1-4; a possible D gene is TRBD1 (5 bases). CDR1 and CDR2 from the germline V gene are SEHNR and FQNEAQ (reference sequence). Trimming stripped 6 bases from V and 6 bases from J, with 11 bases between. The CDR3 runs 13 residues.

The V call is TRBV19, the J call TRBJ1-5; no clear D. The CDR3 is 13 residues long. The V gene's germline CDR1 is LNHDA and CDR2 SQIVND (reference sequence). V lost 5 bases to trimming and J lost 0 bases, with 5 bases between them. CDR3 loop: CASSPYSNQPQHF. CDR3 bases: TGTGCCAGTAGTCCGTATAGCAATCAGCCCCAGCATTTT.

The CDR3 here is CASSPQDRPSLSNYGYTF. As DNA, the CDR3 is TGTGCCAGCTCACCACAGGACAGACCTTCCCTTTCTAACTATGGCTACACCTTC. The chain has TRBV18 and TRBJ1-2; tentative D call: TRBD1 (6 bases). Germline V CDR1 and CDR2: KGHSH, LQKENI. The CDR3 has 18 amino acids. V shed 1 base and J shed 0 bases, with 18 bases lying between them.

V is TRBV7-9 and J is TRBJ2-3, with TRBD2 as a possible D gene (5 bases). This CDR3 is 16 amino acids long. In germline, CDR1 is SEHNR, CDR2 FQNEAQ (reference sequence). Trimming took 5 bases from V and 1 from J, leaving 16 bases between them. CDR3 sequence (DNA): TGTGCCAGCAGCATCTACCGGACTGTTGGCACAGATACGCAGTATTTT. It yields the protein CASSIYRTVGTDTQYF.

Turning to this clone: This specimen includes other DNA sequences encoding the same CDR3. The chain uses TRBV5-1 and TRBJ2-7; D not certain. This CDR3 spans 13 amino acids. The germline gives CDR1 SGHRS, CDR2 YFSETQ. Trimming pared 0 bases from V and 1 base from J, leaving 5 bases between. CDR3: CASSLGQSYEQYF. CDR3 coding DNA: TGCGCCAGCAGCTTGGGACAATCCTACGAGCAGTACTTC.

The CDR3, as DNA: TGCGCCAGCAGGCAGGGCGCCAGCGGCACAGATACGCAGTATTTT. It yields the protein CASRQGASGTDTQYF. The genes are TRBV4-3 and TRBJ2-3, with D possibly TRBD1 on 5 matching bases. The length of the CDR3 is 15 residues. Between the trimmed V and J ends, which lost 6 bases and 1 base, there was a span of 14 bases. Germline values: CDR1 LGHNA, CDR2 YSLEER.

The chain carries TRBV19 and TRBJ1-2; TRBD1 agrees at 7 bases. Trimming removed 7 bases from V and 7 bases from J; junction bases left unmatched: 12. This CDR3 comprises 14 residues. CDR1 is LNHDA and CDR2 is SQIVND in the germline V gene (reference sequence). The CDR3 loop is CASNLQEGASGYTF. In DNA form, the CDR3 reads TGTGCCAGTAACCTGCAGGAGGGGGCTAGTGGCTACACCTTC. Using reference TRBV19 and TRBJ1-2 for the parts outside the CDR3, the full variable domain is DGGITQSPKYLFRKEGQNVTLSCEQNLNHDAMYWYRQDPGQGLRLIYYSQIVNDFQKGDIAEGYSVSREKKESFPLTVTSAQKNPTAFYLCASNLQEGASGYTFGSGTRLTVV.

V usage is TRBV7-2 and J usage is TRBJ2-1, with 9 bases lining up with TRBD2. V gave up 1 base and J gave up 5 bases; unmatched junction bases: 12. Germline V gives CDR1 SGHTA, CDR2 FQGNSA. This CDR3 has 18 amino acids. The CDR3 protein is CASSLVEPNSGGNNEQFF. The CDR3 nucleotides read TGTGCCAGCAGCTTAGTGGAACCGAACAGCGGGGGGAACAATGAGCAGTTCTTC.

The chain links TRBV18 to TRBJ1-5, with 8 bases matching TRBD1. The V and J ends lost 3 bases and 6 bases, in that order; junction bases with no gene match: 7. This CDR3 has 15 amino acids. Germline CDR1 and CDR2: KGHSH and LQKENI. CDR3 sequence reads: CASSPPAGGGQPQHF. The CDR3 DNA reads as TGTGCCAGCTCACCTCCCGCAGGGGGCGGTCAGCCCCAGCATTTT. The full variable domain, rest sourced from reference TRBV18 and TRBJ1-5, is NAGVMQNPRHLVRRRGQEARLRCSPMKGHSHVYWYRQLPEEGLKFMVYLQKENIIDESGMPKERFSAEFPKEGPSILRIQQVVRGDSAAYFCASSPPAGGGQPQHFGDGTRLSIL.

The CDR3 is CASRPSYFQGNTGELFF. The CDR3, as DNA: TGCGCCAGCAGACCAAGCTACTTCCAGGGGAACACCGGGGAGCTGTTTTTT. The V call is TRBV4-1, the J call TRBJ2-2, with D tentatively TRBD1 (5 bases). The V end was cut by 6 bases, the J end by 1 base, with 18 bases between. The germline V gene has CDR1 MGHRA and CDR2 YSYEKL. There are 17 residues in the CDR3.

The gene calls are TRBV5-4 and TRBJ2-7, with TRBD1 matching over 11 bases. V was clipped by 3 bases and J by 5 bases; unmatched bases: 13. The CDR3 covers 17 residues. CDR1 is SGHNT and CDR2 is YYREEE in the germline V gene (reference sequence). CDR3 sequence reads: CASSSRTGGLLTDEQYF. DNA of the CDR3: TGTGCCAGCAGCTCTCGGACAGGGGGCCTTTTGACTGACGAGCAGTACTTC. Together with reference TRBV5-4 and TRBJ2-7, the CDR3 gives the full variable domain: ETGVTQSPTHLIKTRGQQVTLRCSSQSGHNTVSWYQQALGQGPQFIFQYYREEENGRGNFPPRFSGLQFPNYSSELNVNALELDDSALYLCASSSRTGGLLTDEQYFGPGTRLTVT.

The V gene is TRBV12-2, the J gene TRBJ1-4; the listed D gene, TRBD1, was not tested against the DNA. TRBV12-2 is a recognized pseudogene. The CDR3 spans 19 residues. CDR3 DNA: TGTGCAAGTCGCCCGCGAATTAAAGACGAGGGACAGCCCCCCGAAAAACTGTTTTTT. It is translated as CASRPRIKDEGQPPEKLFF.

The chain employs TRBV18 and TRBJ1-4, with D possibly TRBD1 on 5 matching bases. There are 16 residues in the CDR3. Trimming shortened V by 0 bases and J by 10 bases, and 18 bases separated the two germline ends. Germline V CDR1 and CDR2: KGHSH, LQKENI. Written as DNA, the CDR3 is TGTGCCAGCTCACCACCGCGCGGGGGAGGATTGGGAAAACTGTTTTTT. This gives the protein CASSPPRGGGLGKLFF.

In the case of this clone: The identical CDR3 is also encoded by other nucleotide sequences in the sample. The rearrangement uses TRBV19 and TRBJ2-1; TRBD2 agrees at 9 bases. The V and J ends lost 4 bases and 7 bases, in that order; junction bases with no gene match: 2. The germline V gene has CDR1 LNHDA and CDR2 SQIVND (reference sequence). CDR3 size: 13 residues. The CDR3: CASSTGLANEQFF. The CDR3 DNA reads as TGTGCCAGTAGTACGGGACTAGCTAATGAGCAGTTCTTC.

The chain links TRBV20-1 to TRBJ1-5; perhaps TRBD1 as D (5 bases). V lost 3 bases, J lost 7 bases, and 10 bases lay in between. The CDR3 is made up of 12 amino acids. CDR1 DFQATT and CDR2 SNEGSKA come from the germline V gene (reference sequence). The CDR3 DNA is TGCAGTGCTAGTACGGGGGAGCAGCCCCAGCATTTT. Translated, it gives CSASTGEQPQHF.

V is TRBV7-2 and J is TRBJ2-5; 9 bases match TRBD2. CDR3 length: 14 amino acids. V dropped 3 bases and J dropped 13; count of bases not matched to a gene: 12. In germline, CDR1 is SGHTA, CDR2 FQGNSA. The CDR3: CASSFGTSIPTGYF. As DNA, the CDR3 is TGTGCCAGCAGCTTTGGGACTAGCATTCCCACGGGGTACTTC.

This clone was recorded only once. The chain recombines TRBV14 with TRBJ1-2; 9 nucleotides match TRBD1. Germline V lookup: CDR1 SGHDN, CDR2 FVKESK. V shed 2 bases and J 8 bases; nucleotides not matched to a gene: 6. CDR3 size: 14 residues. The CDR3 spells CASSQNRGLDGYTF. DNA for the CDR3: TGTGCCAGCAGCCAAAACAGGGGGCTGGACGGCTACACCTTC.

This clone is a singleton in its sample. The J gene is TRBJ1-6, the V gene TRBV30, with D perhaps TRBD1 (6 bases). The CDR3 runs to 12 residues. V was cut by 8 bases and J by 9 bases, with 14 bases left in between. Germline lookup yields CDR1 GTSNPN and CDR2 SVGIG (reference sequence). The CDR3: CAHQGLFSPLHF. The CDR3 DNA reads TGTGCCCATCAGGGGTTATTTTCACCCCTCCACTTT. Using reference TRBV30 and TRBJ1-6 for the parts outside the CDR3, the full variable domain is SQTIHQWPATLVQPVGSPLSLECTVEGTSNPNLYWYRQAAGRGLQLLFYSVGIGQISSEVPQNLSASRPQDRQFILSSKKLLLSDSGFYLCAHQGLFSPLHFGNGTRLTVT.

V is TRBV30 and J is TRBJ1-5; 7 bases map to TRBD1. CDR3 size: 14 residues. The V gene end was trimmed by 3 bases and the J gene end by 4 bases; junction bases not matched to a gene: 6. Germline CDR1 and CDR2: GTSNPN and SVGIG (reference sequence). CDR3 in amino acids: CAWSDGRGNQPQHF. The CDR3 nucleotides are TGTGCCTGGAGCGACGGCAGGGGGAATCAGCCCCAGCATTTT.

The chain employs TRBV18 and TRBJ2-3; D possibly corresponds to TRBD2 (5 bases). From germline, CDR1 is KGHSH and CDR2 LQKENI. Trimming shortened V by 6 bases and J by 5 bases, and 18 bases separated the two germline ends. The CDR3 consists of 15 residues. The chain's CDR3 is CASSSASDSIDTQYF. The CDR3 DNA follows: TGTGCCAGCTCGTCCGCCTCGGACTCAATAGATACGCAGTATTTT.

The chain recombines TRBV5-1 with TRBJ1-1, with 8 positions matching TRBD1. Germline CDR1 is SGHRS and CDR2 is YFSETQ. V shed 4 bases and J 7 bases; nucleotides not matched to a gene: 12. The CDR3 is 15 residues long. CDR3 residues: CASSGGQEPSGEAFF. The CDR3 coding sequence is TGCGCCAGCAGCGGGGGACAGGAGCCCTCGGGTGAAGCTTTCTTT.

This rearrangement joins TRBV12-3 or TRBV12-4 to TRBJ2-7, with TRBD1 as a possible D gene (5 bases). CDR3 size: 13 residues. With 3 bases removed from V and 1 base from J, the gap between germline ends came to 7 bases. The CDR3, as DNA: TGTGCCAGCAGTTTGGGGCCATCCTACGAGCAGTACTTC. As protein: CASSLGPSYEQYF.

This sequence joins TRBV30 and TRBJ2-5; TRBD1 matches at 7 bases. CDR3 length: 16 amino acids. Germline CDR1 is GTSNPN and CDR2 is SVGIG (reference sequence). Trimming took 4 bases from V and 4 from J; bases not matched to a gene: 15. CDR3 nucleotide sequence: TGTGCCTGGAAGGGACAGATTAATACCAAGAGAGAGACCCAGTACTTC. Translation gives CAWKGQINTKRETQYF.

The chain combines TRBV20-1 with TRBJ2-3; 14 bases match TRBD2. Germline lookup yields CDR1 DFQATT and CDR2 SNEGSKA (reference sequence). The CDR3 covers 17 residues. V dropped 3 bases and J dropped 3; count of bases not matched to a gene: 8. Here the CDR3 reads CSASGGTSGGVTDTQYF. The CDR3 DNA follows: TGCAGTGCTAGTGGCGGGACTAGCGGGGGAGTTACAGATACGCAGTATTTT.

The CDR3, as DNA: TGTGCCAGCAGTAGGAGTTTAGCAGATACGCAGTATTTT. Translated: CASSRSLADTQYF. The chain is built from TRBV12-3 or TRBV12-4 and TRBJ2-3; D remains unclear. The CDR3 runs to 13 residues. The V gene lost 5 bases and the J gene lost 4 bases, with 10 bases spanning the gap.

The V call is TRBV27, the J call TRBJ1-5; D is uncertain. The CDR3 is 14 amino acids. CDR1 MNHEY and CDR2 SMNVEV come from the germline V gene (reference sequence). V was trimmed by 4 bases and J by 0 bases, leaving 7 bases between them. The CDR3 sequence is CASSSLNSNQPQHF. In DNA form, the CDR3 reads TGTGCCAGCAGTTCCTTAAATAGCAATCAGCCCCAGCATTTT.